This T cell receptor (beta chain) was identified during a study of blood T cell repertoires in COVID-19. This table comes from immunoSEQ multiplex PCR, and its TCRdb copy is limited to in-frame clones, with some not included. The sample has 250,000 or so clones, around 90% seen once. V shed 8 bases and J 8 bases; nucleotides not matched to a gene: 0. The CDR3 loop spans 10 amino acids. Looked up from germline, CDR1 is MNHEY and CDR2 is SVGAGI. The specimen was peripheral blood. This TCR came from a woman aged 40 to 49 who had recovered from COVID-19. The chain recombines TRBV6-5 with TRBJ2-4; 7 nucleotides line up with TRBD2. The CDR3 region is CASGGDIQYF. In DNA, the CDR3 is TGTGCCAGCGGGGGGGACATTCAGTACTTC.